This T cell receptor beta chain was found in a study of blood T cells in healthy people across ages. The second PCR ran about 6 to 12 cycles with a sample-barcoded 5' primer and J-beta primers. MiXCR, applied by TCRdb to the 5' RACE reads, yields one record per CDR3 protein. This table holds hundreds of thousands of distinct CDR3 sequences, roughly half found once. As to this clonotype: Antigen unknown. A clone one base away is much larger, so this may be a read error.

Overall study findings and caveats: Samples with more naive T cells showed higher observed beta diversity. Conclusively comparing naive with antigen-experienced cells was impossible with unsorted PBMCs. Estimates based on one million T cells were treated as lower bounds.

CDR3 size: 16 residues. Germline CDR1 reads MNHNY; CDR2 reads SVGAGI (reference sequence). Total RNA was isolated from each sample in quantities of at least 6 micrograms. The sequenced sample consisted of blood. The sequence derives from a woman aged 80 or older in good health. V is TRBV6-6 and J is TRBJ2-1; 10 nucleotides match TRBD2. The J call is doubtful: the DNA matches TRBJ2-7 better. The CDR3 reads CASSPGTSDTYNEQYF. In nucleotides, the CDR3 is TGTGCCAGCAGTCCCGGGACTAGCGATACCTACAATGAGCAGTACTTC.